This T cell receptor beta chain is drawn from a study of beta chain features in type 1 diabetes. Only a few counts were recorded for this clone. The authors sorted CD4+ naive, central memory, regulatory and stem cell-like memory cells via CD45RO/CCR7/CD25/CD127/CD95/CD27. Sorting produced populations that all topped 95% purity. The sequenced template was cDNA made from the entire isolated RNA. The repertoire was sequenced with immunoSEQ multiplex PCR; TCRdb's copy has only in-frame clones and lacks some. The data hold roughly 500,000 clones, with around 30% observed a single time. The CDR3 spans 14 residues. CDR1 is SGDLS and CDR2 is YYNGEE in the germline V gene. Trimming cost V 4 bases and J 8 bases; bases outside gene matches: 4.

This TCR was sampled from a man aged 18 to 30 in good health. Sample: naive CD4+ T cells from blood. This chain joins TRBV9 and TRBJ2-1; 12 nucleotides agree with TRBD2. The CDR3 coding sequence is TGTGCCAGCAGCATGAGGACTAGCGGGGATGAGCAGTTCTTC. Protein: CASSMRTSGDEQFF.